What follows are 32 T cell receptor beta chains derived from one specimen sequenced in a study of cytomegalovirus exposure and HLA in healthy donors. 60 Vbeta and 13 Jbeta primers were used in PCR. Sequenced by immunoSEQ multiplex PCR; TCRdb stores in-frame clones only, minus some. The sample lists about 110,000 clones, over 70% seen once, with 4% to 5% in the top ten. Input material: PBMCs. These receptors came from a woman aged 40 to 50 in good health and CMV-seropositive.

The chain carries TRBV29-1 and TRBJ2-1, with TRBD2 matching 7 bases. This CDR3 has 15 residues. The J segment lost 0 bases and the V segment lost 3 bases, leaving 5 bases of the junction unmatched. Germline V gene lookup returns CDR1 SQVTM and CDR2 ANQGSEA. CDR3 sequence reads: CSVDLGGSSYNEQFF. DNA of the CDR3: TGCAGCGTTGACCTAGGCGGGAGCTCCTACAATGAGCAGTTCTTC.

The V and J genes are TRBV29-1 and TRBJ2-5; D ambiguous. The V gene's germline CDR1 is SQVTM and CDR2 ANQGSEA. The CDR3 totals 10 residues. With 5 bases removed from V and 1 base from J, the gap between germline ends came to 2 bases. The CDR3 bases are TGCAGCGTTCTCCAAGAGACCCAGTACTTC. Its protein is CSVLQETQYF.

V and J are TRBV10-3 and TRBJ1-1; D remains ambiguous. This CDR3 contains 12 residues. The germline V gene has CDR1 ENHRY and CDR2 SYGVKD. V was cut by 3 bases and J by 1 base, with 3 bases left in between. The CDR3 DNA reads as TGTGCCATCAGTGACGGGAACACTGAAGCTTTCTTT. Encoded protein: CAISDGNTEAFF.

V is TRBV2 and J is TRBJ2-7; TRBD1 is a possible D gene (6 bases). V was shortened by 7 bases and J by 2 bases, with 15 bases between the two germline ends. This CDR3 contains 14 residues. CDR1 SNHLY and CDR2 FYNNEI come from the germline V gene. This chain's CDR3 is CASNRQAVPYEQYF. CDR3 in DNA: TGTGCCAGCAATAGACAGGCAGTACCCTACGAGCAGTACTTC.

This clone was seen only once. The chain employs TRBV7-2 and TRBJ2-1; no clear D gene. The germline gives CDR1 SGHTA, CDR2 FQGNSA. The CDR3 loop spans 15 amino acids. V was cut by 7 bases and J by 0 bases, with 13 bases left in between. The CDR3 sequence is CASTMQPGSYNEQFF. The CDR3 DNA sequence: TGTGCCAGCACCATGCAGCCGGGCTCCTACAATGAGCAGTTCTTC.

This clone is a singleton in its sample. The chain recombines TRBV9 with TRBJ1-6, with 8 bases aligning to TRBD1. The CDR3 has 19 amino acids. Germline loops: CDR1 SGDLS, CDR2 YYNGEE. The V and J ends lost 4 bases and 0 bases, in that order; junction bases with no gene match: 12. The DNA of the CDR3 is TGTGCCAGCAGCTTCGACCCGGGACAGGAAAGCTCCTATAATTCACCCCTCCACTTT. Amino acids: CASSFDPGQESSYNSPLHF.

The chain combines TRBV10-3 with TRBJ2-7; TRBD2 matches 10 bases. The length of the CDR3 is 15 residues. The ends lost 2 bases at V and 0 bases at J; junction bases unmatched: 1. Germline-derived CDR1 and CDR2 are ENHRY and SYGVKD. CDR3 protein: CAISELAGASYEQYF. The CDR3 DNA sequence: TGTGCCATCAGTGAGCTAGCGGGAGCCTCCTACGAGCAGTACTTC.

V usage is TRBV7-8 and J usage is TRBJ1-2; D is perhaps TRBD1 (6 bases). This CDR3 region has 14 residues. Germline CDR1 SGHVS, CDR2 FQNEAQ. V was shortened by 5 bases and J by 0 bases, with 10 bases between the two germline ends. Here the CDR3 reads CASSRQETNYGYTF. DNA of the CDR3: TGTGCCAGCAGCCGACAGGAAACTAACTATGGCTACACCTTC.

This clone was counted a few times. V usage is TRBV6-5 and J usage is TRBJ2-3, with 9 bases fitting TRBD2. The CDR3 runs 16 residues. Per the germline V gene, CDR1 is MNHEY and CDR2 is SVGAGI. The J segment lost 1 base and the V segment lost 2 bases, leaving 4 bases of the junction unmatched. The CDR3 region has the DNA TGTGCCAGCAGTTACGATTTAGCGGGGGGCACAGATACGCAGTATTTT. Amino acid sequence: CASSYDLAGGTDTQYF.

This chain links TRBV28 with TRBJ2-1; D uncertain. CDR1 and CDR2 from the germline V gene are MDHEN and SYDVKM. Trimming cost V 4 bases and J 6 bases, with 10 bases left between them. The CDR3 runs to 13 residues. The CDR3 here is CASSSVAGNEQFF. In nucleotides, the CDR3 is TGTGCCAGCAGTTCCGTCGCCGGCAATGAGCAGTTCTTC.

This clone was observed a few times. The CDR3 sequence: CASSQESSGVAKNIQYF. For the CDR3, the DNA is TGTGCCAGCAGCCAAGAATCGAGCGGTGTAGCCAAAAACATTCAGTACTTC. V gene TRBV4-2 combines with J gene TRBJ2-4; a weak D match, TRBD2 (5 bases). The V gene's germline CDR1 is LGHNA and CDR2 YNFKEQ. The CDR3 is 17 residues long. V lost 0 bases and J lost 0, with 12 bases in between.

The CDR3 spells CASRLTGSAGNTIYF. CDR3 coding DNA: TGTGCCAGCAGACTGACAGGGAGTGCTGGAAACACCATATATTTT. The chain carries TRBV7-8 and TRBJ1-3, with 7 bases identical to TRBD1. This CDR3 has 15 residues. Per the germline V gene, CDR1 is SGHVS and CDR2 is FQNEAQ. The J segment lost 2 bases and the V segment lost 6 bases, leaving 7 bases of the junction unmatched.

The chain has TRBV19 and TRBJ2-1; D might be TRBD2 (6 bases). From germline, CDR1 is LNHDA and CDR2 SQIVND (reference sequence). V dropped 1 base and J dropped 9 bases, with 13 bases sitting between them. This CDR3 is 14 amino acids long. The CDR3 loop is CASSIGSRGTEQFF. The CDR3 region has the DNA TGTGCCAGTAGTATAGGCTCACGGGGGACTGAGCAGTTCTTC.

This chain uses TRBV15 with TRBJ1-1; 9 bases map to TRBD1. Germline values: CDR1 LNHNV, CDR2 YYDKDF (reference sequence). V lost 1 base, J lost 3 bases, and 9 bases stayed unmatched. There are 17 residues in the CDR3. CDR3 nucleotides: TGTGCCACCAGCAGAGGGGGGACAGGGCGGGTTCACACTGAAGCTTTCTTT. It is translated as CATSRGGTGRVHTEAFF.

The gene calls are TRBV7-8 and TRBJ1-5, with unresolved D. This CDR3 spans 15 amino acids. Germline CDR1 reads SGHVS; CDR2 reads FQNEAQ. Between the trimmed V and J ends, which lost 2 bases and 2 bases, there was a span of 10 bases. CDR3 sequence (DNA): TGTGCCAGCAGCTTACGCCCTCAGGGCAATCAGCCCCAGCATTTT. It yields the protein CASSLRPQGNQPQHF. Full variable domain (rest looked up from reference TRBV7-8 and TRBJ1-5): GAGVSQSPRYKVAKRGQDVALRCDPISGHVSLFWYQQALGQGPEFLTYFQNEAQLDKSGLPSDRFFAERPEGSVSTLKIQRTQQEDSAVYLCASSLRPQGNQPQHFGDGTRLSIL.

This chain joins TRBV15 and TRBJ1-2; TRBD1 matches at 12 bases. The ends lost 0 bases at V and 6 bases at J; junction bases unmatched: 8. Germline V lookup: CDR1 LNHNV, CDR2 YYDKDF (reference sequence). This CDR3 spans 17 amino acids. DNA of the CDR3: TGTGCCACCAGCAGAGATAGAGGGACAGGGGGCAGAGATGGCTACACCTTC. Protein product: CATSRDRGTGGRDGYTF. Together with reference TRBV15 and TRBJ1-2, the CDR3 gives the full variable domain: DAMVIQNPRYQVTQFGKPVTLSCSQTLNHNVMYWYQQKSSQAPKLLFHYYDKDFNNEADTPDNFQSRRPNTSFCFLDIRSPGLGDTAMYLCATSRDRGTGGRDGYTFGSGTRLTVV.

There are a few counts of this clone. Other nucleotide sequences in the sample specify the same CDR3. The CDR3 DNA is TGTGCCAGCTCACCAAGCGGGGAAGGCTACACCTTC. It encodes CASSPSGEGYTF. This rearrangement joins TRBV18 to TRBJ1-2, with no clear D. This CDR3 is built from 12 residues. Trimming removed 2 bases at V and 8 bases at J, with 9 bases between. Germline V CDR1 and CDR2: KGHSH, LQKENI.

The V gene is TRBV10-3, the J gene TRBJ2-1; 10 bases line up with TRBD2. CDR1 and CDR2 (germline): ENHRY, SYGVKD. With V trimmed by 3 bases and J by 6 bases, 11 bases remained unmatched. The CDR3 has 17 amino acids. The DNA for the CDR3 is TGTGCCATCAGTGACCCAGCAGTTAGCGGGAGGCCCAATGAGCAGTTCTTC. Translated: CAISDPAVSGRPNEQFF.

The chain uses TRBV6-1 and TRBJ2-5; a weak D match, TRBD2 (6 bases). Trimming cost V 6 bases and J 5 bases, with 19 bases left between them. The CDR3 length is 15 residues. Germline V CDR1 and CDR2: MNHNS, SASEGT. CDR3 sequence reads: CASSLEGLPRETQYF. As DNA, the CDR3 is TGTGCCAGCAGCCTCGAGGGACTGCCGAGGGAGACCCAGTACTTC.

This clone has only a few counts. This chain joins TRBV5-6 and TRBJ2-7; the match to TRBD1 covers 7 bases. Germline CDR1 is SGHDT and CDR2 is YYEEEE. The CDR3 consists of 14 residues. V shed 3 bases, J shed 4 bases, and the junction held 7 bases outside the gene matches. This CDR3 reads CASSSNRGWYEQYF. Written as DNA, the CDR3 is TGTGCCAGCAGCTCCAACAGGGGATGGTACGAGCAGTACTTC.

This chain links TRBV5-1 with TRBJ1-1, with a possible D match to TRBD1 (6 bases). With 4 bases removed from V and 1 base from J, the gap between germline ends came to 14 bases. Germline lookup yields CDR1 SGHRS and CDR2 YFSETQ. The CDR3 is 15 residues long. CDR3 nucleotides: TGCGCCAGCAGCCCAAGGCCGGGACAGAACACTGAAGCTTTCTTT. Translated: CASSPRPGQNTEAFF.

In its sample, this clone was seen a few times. This CDR3 reads CASSLAPSAGYGYTF. The CDR3 nucleotides read TGTGCCAGCAGCTTAGCGCCTTCGGCAGGCTATGGCTACACCTTC. V gene TRBV7-2 combines with J gene TRBJ1-2, with D hard to call. The CDR3 sequence is 15 residues long. The germline CDR1 and CDR2 sequences are SGHTA and FQGNSA. V was clipped by 0 bases and J by 4 bases, with 12 bases between them.

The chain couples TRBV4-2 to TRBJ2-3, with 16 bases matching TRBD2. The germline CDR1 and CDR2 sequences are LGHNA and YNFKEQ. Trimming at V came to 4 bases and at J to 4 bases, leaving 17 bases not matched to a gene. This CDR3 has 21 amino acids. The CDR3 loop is CASSPSPPGTSGGAGADTQYF. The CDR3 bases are TGTGCCAGCAGCCCCTCCCCCCCCGGGACTAGCGGGGGGGCCGGTGCAGATACGCAGTATTTT.

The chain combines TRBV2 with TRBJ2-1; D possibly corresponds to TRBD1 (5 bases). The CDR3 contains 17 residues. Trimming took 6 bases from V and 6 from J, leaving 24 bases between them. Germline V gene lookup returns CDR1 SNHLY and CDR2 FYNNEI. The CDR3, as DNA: TGTGCCAGCAGCCTCTTGAGGCGAAGGGAAAGGGGCAATGAGCAGTTCTTC. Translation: CASSLLRRRERGNEQFF. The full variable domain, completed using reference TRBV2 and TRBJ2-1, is EPEVTQTPSHQVTQMGQEVILRCVPISNHLYFYWYRQILGQKVEFLVSFYNNEISEKSEIFDDQFSVERPDGSNFTLKIRSTKLEDSAMYFCASSLLRRRERGNEQFFGPGTRLTVL.

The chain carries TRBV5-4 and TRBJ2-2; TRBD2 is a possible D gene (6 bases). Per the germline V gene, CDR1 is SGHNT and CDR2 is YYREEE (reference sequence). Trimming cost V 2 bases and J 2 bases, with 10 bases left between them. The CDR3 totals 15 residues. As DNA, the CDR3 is TGTGCCAGCAGCTTCGGGGGAATTAACACCGGGGAGCTGTTTTTT. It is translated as CASSFGGINTGELFF.

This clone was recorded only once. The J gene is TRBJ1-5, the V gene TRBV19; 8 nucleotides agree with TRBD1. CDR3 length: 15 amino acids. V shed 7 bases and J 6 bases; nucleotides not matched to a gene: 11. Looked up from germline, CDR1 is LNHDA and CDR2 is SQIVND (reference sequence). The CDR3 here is CASTSGTGGGQPQHF. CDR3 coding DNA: TGTGCCAGTACCTCCGGGACAGGAGGTGGTCAGCCCCAGCATTTT.

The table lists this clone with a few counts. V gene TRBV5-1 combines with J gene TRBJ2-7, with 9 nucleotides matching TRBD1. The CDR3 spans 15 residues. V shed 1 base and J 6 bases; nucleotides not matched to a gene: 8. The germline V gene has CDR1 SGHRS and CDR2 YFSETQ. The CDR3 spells CASSLRGTGQGEQYF. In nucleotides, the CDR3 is TGCGCCAGCAGCTTGCGCGGGACAGGGCAAGGCGAGCAGTACTTC.

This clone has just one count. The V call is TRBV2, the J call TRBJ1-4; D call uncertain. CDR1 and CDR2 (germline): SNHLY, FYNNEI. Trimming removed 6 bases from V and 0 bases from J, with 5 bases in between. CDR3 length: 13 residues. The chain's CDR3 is CASSTATNEKLFF. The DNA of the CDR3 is TGTGCCAGCAGCACAGCAACTAATGAAAAACTGTTTTTT.

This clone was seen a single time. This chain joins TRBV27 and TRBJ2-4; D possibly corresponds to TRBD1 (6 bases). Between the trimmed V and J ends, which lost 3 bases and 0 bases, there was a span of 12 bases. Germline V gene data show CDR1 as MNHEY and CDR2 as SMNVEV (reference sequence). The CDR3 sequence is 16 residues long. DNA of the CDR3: TGTGCCAGCAGTTTCCGGACAGATCTAGCCAAAAACATTCAGTACTTC. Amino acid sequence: CASSFRTDLAKNIQYF.

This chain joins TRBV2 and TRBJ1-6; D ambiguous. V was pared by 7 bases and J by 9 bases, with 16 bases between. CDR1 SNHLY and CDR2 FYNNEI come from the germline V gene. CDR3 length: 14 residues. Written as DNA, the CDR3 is TGTGCCAGCAAGGTCGGTGAGGGTAGTTCACCCCTCCACTTT. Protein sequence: CASKVGEGSSPLHF.

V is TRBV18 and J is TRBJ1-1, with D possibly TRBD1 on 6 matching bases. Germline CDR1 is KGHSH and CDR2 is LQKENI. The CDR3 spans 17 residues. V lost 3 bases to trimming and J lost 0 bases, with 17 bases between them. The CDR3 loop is CASSPYREHPMNTEAFF. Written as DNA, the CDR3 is TGTGCCAGCTCACCCTACAGGGAACATCCAATGAACACTGAAGCTTTCTTT.

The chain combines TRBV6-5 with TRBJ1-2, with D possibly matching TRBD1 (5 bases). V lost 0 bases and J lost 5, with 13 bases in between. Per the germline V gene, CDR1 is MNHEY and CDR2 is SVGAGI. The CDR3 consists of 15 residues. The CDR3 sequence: CASSYSISAGYGYTF. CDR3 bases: TGTGCCAGCAGTTACTCGATTAGTGCAGGGTATGGCTACACCTTC.